This T cell receptor beta chain was recovered during a study of a mutant IDH1 vaccine in newly diagnosed glioma. As for the study in general: Following radiotherapy alone, or alongside temozolomide cycles, vaccination was started after an interval of 4-6 weeks. V12 corresponded to week 35 and V13 to week 47.

Trimming cost V 5 bases and J 3 bases, with 14 bases left between them. The CDR3 consists of 16 residues. CDR1 is LNHDA and CDR2 is SQIVND in the germline V gene (reference sequence). As regards this clone: The antigen is undetermined. Other DNA sequences in the same sample also yield this CDR3.

The assay was immunoSEQ multiplex PCR, and TCRdb's table has in-frame clones only and misses some. There are about 94,000 clones in the sample; over 85% occur only once, and approximately 0.8% lies in the top ten. Described time point: week 47, end of study. Vaccine doses each comprised 300 ug of mutant IDH1 20-mer peptide, with topical imiquimod. New WHO grade 3 or 4 astrocytomas that were IDH1-mutant and ATRX-lost had been found in donors. The J gene is TRBJ1-6, the V gene TRBV19; D is perhaps TRBD1 (6 bases). The starting material was PBMCs, obtained from a glioma patient whose treatment included an IDH1 peptide vaccine. The receptor was derived from a woman between 45 and 65 years old with glioma. The CDR3 protein is CASSPRGRDYNSPLHF. DNA for the CDR3: TGTGCCAGTAGTCCACGGGGGCGAGACTATAATTCACCCCTCCACTTT. Variable domain in full (rest from reference TRBV19 and TRBJ1-6): DGGITQSPKYLFRKEGQNVTLSCEQNLNHDAMYWYRQDPGQGLRLIYYSQIVNDFQKGDIAEGYSVSREKKESFPLTVTSAQKNPTAFYLCASSPRGRDYNSPLHFGNGTRLTVT.